This T cell receptor (beta chain) came from a study of blood T cells in healthy people across ages. Across the study: Researchers report that template switching captured about one barcoded beta molecule per two T cells. Findings of the study overall: Long-lived and aged donors differed, with more naive CD4+ cells and higher diversity in the long-lived.

A second PCR, run for about 6 to 11 cycles, used a sample-barcoded 5' primer plus a J-beta primer mix. A single record per CDR3 protein comes from TCRdb applying MiXCR to the 5' RACE reads. The table lists about 1,400,000 distinct CDR3 sequences, about 40% of them singletons, with 7% to 9.5% in the top ten. Per sample, at least 6 micrograms of total RNA were extracted. The CDR3 extends over 19 amino acids. J lost 0 bases, V lost 1 base, and 12 bases had no gene match. CDR1 is LGHDT, CDR2 YNNKEL, per germline (reference sequence). A word on this clonotype: Its antigen remains unknown.

Input material: blood. The TCR sequence derives from a woman younger than 30 in good health. The chain joins TRBV3-1 to TRBJ2-3; 8 bases align to TRBD2. The CDR3 spells CASSQGLQRGTKSTDTQYF. As DNA, the CDR3 is TGTGCCAGCAGCCAAGGACTCCAGCGGGGGACCAAAAGCACAGATACGCAGTATTTT.